This TCR beta chain appears in the sequencing data of a study of blood T cell repertoires in COVID-19. Study in general: Acute and convalescent COVID-19 samples came from the United States, Italy and Spain.

As handled by the study authors: Reference gene primer amplification gave estimated nucleated cell counts. TCRdb's table, derived via immunoSEQ multiplex PCR, lists solely in-frame clones and lacks some. Clonal size and the V and J genes are those of that table, whereas D and trimming came from the DNA. The sample lists 65,000 to 70,000 clones; about nine tenths were seen once. What was sequenced was peripheral blood. This receptor was identified in a man aged 45-65 years with active COVID-19.

The CDR3 here is CASSRQGPETQYF. Written as DNA, the CDR3 is TGCGCCAGCAGTAGACAGGGTCCGGAGACCCAGTACTTC. V usage is TRBV23-1 and J usage is TRBJ2-5; 7 bases line up with TRBD1. TRBV23-1 is an ORF for which the function is uncertain. The V gene end was trimmed by 5 bases and the J gene end by 5 bases; junction bases not matched to a gene: 5. The CDR3 length is 13 residues.